Presented here are 15 T cell receptor beta chains from one specimen sequenced in a study of blood T cells in healthy people across ages. The use of a sample-barcoded 5' primer and a J-beta primer mix characterized a second PCR of roughly 6 to 11 cycles. From the 5' RACE reads, TCRdb called clonotypes with MiXCR, one entry per CDR3 protein. The sample comprises approximately 780,000 distinct CDR3 sequences, 25% to 30% of which are singletons, and about 3% rests with the top ten. These data also featured in a second study, about T cells of mothers and their children.

The sample consisted of blood. The receptors shown here come from a boy between 5 and 17 years old in good health.

The V gene is TRBV6-5, the J gene TRBJ1-2; 11 bases are shared with TRBD1. V was pared by 3 bases and J by 3 bases, with 9 bases of the junction left unmatched. The CDR3 sequence is 17 residues long. Germline-derived CDR1 and CDR2 are MNHEY and SVGAGI. The CDR3 loop is CASSYKLGQGAYYGYTF. Here the CDR3 DNA reads TGTGCCAGCAGTTATAAACTAGGACAGGGGGCCTACTATGGCTACACCTTC.

The V and J genes are TRBV2 and TRBJ2-5, with TRBD2 identical over 10 bases. Germline values: CDR1 SNHLY, CDR2 FYNNEI. The J segment lost 3 bases and the V segment lost 5 bases, leaving 6 bases of the junction unmatched. The CDR3 totals 15 residues. The CDR3 region has the DNA TGTGCCAGCAGTCTTTACGGGACTAGCGAAGAGACCCAGTACTTC. It specifies CASSLYGTSEETQYF.

The chain employs TRBV5-1 and TRBJ1-2; 8 bases line up with TRBD1. J was trimmed by 0 bases and V by 4 bases; bases with no gene match: 11. This CDR3 is 17 amino acids long. CDR1 is SGHRS, CDR2 YFSETQ, per germline. CDR3 in DNA: TGCGCCAGCAGCGGCTATAGAGACAGGGGACCTAACTATGGCTACACCTTC. Translation gives CASSGYRDRGPNYGYTF.

This clonotype has only a few counts. The chain recombines TRBV10-3 with TRBJ1-4, with no clear D. CDR3 size: 13 residues. CDR1 and CDR2 (germline): ENHRY, SYGVKD. V lost 10 bases and J 4 bases, leaving 13 bases between the germline ends. This CDR3 reads CATSRPDNEKLFF. CDR3 nucleotide sequence: TGTGCCACTTCTCGGCCCGATAATGAAAAACTGTTTTTT.

As regards this clonotype: At one end, the junction sequence differs from germline, possibly due to a read error. V gene TRBV27 combines with J gene TRBJ1-2; no firm D call. Germline loops: CDR1 MNHEY, CDR2 SMNVEV (reference sequence). The CDR3 has 16 amino acids. The CDR3 DNA sequence: TGTGCCGGCAGTCCCCAGTTGCAGTTAGCTAACTATGGCTACACCTTC. Translation gives CAGSPQLQLANYGYTF.

In its sample, this clonotype was seen a few times. The junction departs from germline at one end; a sequencing error may be responsible. This sequence joins TRBV20-1 and TRBJ2-1, with TRBD2 matching over 7 bases. The DNA matches TRBJ2-7 better at its end, which makes the J call doubtful. This CDR3 region has 15 residues. Looked up from germline, CDR1 is DFQATT and CDR2 is SNEGSKA (reference sequence). DNA for the CDR3: TGCAGTGCTGGAGACGAGCGGGGCGTGGGTTACGAGCAGTACTTC. Protein product: CSAGDERGVGYEQYF.

The gene calls are TRBV18 and TRBJ1-4; D possibly corresponds to TRBD1 (5 bases). The V gene lost 3 bases and the J gene lost 12 bases, with 20 bases spanning the gap. The CDR3 has 15 amino acids. The germline gives CDR1 KGHSH, CDR2 LQKENI. CDR3 coding DNA: TGTGCCAGCTCACCCTATTGGGGGTCCCCGGAGGAACTGTTTTTT. Translated, it gives CASSPYWGSPEELFF.

The table lists this clonotype with a few counts. The chain has TRBV5-1 and TRBJ1-2; D ambiguous. The CDR3 loop spans 14 amino acids. V lost 1 base to trimming and J lost 8 bases, with 15 bases between them. Germline loops: CDR1 SGHRS, CDR2 YFSETQ. The CDR3 protein is CASSLTVPLRGYTF. In DNA, the CDR3 is TGCGCCAGCAGCTTGACGGTACCCCTCCGCGGCTACACCTTC.

This clonotype was observed a handful of times. In DNA form, the CDR3 reads TGCGCCAGCAGTGGAGACAGGGGTGCGACCCAGTACTTC. Protein: CASSGDRGATQYF. V gene TRBV10-1 combines with J gene TRBJ2-5, with 8 bases lining up with TRBD1. This CDR3 region has 13 residues. CDR1 is WNHNN and CDR2 is SYGVQD in the germline V gene (reference sequence). V dropped 4 bases and J dropped 7; count of bases not matched to a gene: 5.

The chain couples TRBV6-5 to TRBJ2-5, with D possibly TRBD1 on 6 matching bases. The tail of the sequence fits TRBJ2-7 better, so the J call may be wrong. From germline, CDR1 is MNHEY and CDR2 SVGAGI. The CDR3 length is 12 residues. DNA of the CDR3: TGTGCCAGCAGGAGGGGGAACCACGAGCAGTACTTC. Protein: CASRRGNHEQYF.

This clonotype was observed a handful of times. The CDR3 DNA follows: TGTGCCACCAGTGATTTTCCTGGGGTCACTGAAGCTTTCTTT. This codes for CATSDFPGVTEAFF. The V gene is TRBV24-1, the J gene TRBJ1-1, with D hard to call. V was trimmed by 1 base and J by 4 bases, leaving 9 bases between them. The CDR3 length is 14 residues. The germline V gene has CDR1 KGHDR and CDR2 SFDVKD.

This clonotype appeared many times. This rearrangement joins TRBV9 to TRBJ2-2; D is unclear. Per the germline V gene, CDR1 is SGDLS and CDR2 is YYNGEE. This CDR3 is 13 amino acids long. V was pared by 5 bases and J by 1 base, with 6 bases between. The CDR3 protein is CASRSGNTGELFF. The CDR3 DNA follows: TGTGCCAGCAGATCGGGGAACACCGGGGAGCTGTTTTTT.

The gene calls are TRBV7-9 and TRBJ2-1; the D gene is possibly TRBD2 (6 bases). V lost 1 base and J lost 8, with 15 bases in between. The germline V gene encodes CDR1 SEHNR and CDR2 FQNEAQ (reference sequence). The CDR3 covers 15 residues. The CDR3 DNA reads as TGTGCCAGCAGCTTAGTGAAACTAGCAGGCGATGAGCAGTTCTTC. This sequence encodes CASSLVKLAGDEQFF.

This clonotype occurred a few times. V is TRBV13 and J is TRBJ1-5; D uncertain. The germline V gene has CDR1 PRHDT and CDR2 FYEKMQ (reference sequence). The CDR3 sequence is 13 residues long. Trimming stripped 2 bases from V and 7 bases from J, with 9 bases between. The CDR3 sequence is CASSLRSRQPQHF. CDR3 nucleotide sequence: TGTGCCAGCAGCTTAAGGTCGCGACAGCCCCAGCATTTT. The full variable domain, its missing parts supplied by reference TRBV13 and TRBJ1-5, is AAGVIQSPRHLIKEKRETATLKCYPIPRHDTVYWYQQGPGQDPQFLISFYEKMQSDKGSIPDRFSAQQFSDYHSELNMSSLELGDSALYFCASSLRSRQPQHFGDGTRLSIL.

This clonotype was picked up a small number of times. V gene TRBV29-1 combines with J gene TRBJ2-7; the D is unclear. CDR1 SQVTM and CDR2 ANQGSEA come from the germline V gene. V shed 1 base and J shed 7 bases, with 17 bases lying between them. The CDR3 sequence is 14 residues long. The CDR3 sequence is CSVEVYGPTQEQYF. The CDR3 bases are TGCAGCGTTGAAGTTTACGGGCCGACTCAGGAGCAGTACTTC.